This T cell receptor (beta chain) was retrieved from a study of Tregs in tolerant kidney transplant recipients. Whole-study findings and limits: The most relevant donor-specific Treg TCRbeta repertoire apparently came from expansion with activated donor B cells. Validation in larger populations is needed because few patients were studied.

The assay was immunoSEQ multiplex PCR, and TCRdb's table has in-frame clones only and misses some. The sample includes 40,000 to 50,000 clones, roughly 89% of them seen just once. Recipients received nonmyeloablative bone marrow transplants from related graft donors, with transient mixed chimerism. Points on this clone: The antigen remains unidentified.

The CDR3 has 15 amino acids. Germline CDR1 reads SNHLY; CDR2 reads FYNNEI. Trimming cost V 7 bases and J 6 bases; bases outside gene matches: 10. This TCR was recovered from a human patient who received a combined kidney and bone marrow transplant. The T cells may partly be graft donor cells. The material was CD8+ T cells from blood (PBMCs), obtained 12 months after the transplant. The chain couples TRBV2 to TRBJ2-1; the match to TRBD1 covers 9 bases. CDR3 DNA sequence: TGTGCCAGCAAGGTGGGACAGGGAGTGCGCAATGAGCAGTTCTTC. It translates to CASKVGQGVRNEQFF.